In this sample, the clone carrying this TCR beta chain turned up once. The germline V gene has CDR1 WNHNN and CDR2 SYGVQD (reference sequence). V lost 5 bases, J lost 0 bases, and 3 bases lay in between. The CDR3 has 12 amino acids. The data belong to a study of cytomegalovirus exposure and HLA in healthy donors. The PCR used 60 Vbeta and 13 Jbeta primers. TCRdb's table, derived via immunoSEQ multiplex PCR, lists solely in-frame clones and lacks some. The sample records 130,000 to 150,000 clones, roughly 80% being singletons. The genes are TRBV10-1 and TRBJ2-3; D remains unclear. This sequence originates from a woman aged 25 to 39 in good health and CMV-seronegative. Sequencing was performed on PBMCs. This chain's CDR3 is CASSSSTDTQYF. The CDR3 nucleotides read TGCGCCAGCAGTTCTAGCACAGATACGCAGTATTTT.